Listed here are 27 T cell receptor beta chains from one sample, sequenced in a study of beta chain features in type 1 diabetes (dated by TCRdb to 2016 to 2019). Library method: the immunoSEQ multiplex PCR assay. The High Capacity cDNA Reverse Transcription Kit was used to reverse transcribe all of the isolated RNA, meaning that expressed TCRB transcripts were what got sequenced. TCRdb carries this immuneACCESS record with in-frame sequences only. Its versions omit some clonotypes, under half of them owing to an unresolved V gene in the studies checked, with the rest unexplained. This sample lists around 500,000 clones; roughly 11% were detected once. More than 0.045% of the sample comes from the top ten. Sequenced input: naive CD4+ T cells from blood. What the cell subset or site label conveys for this sample: true naive CD4+ T cells. These receptor sequences come from a woman under 30 in good health.

This chain uses TRBV5-1 with TRBJ2-7, with 10 bases identical to TRBD1. Germline assignment: CDR1 SGHRS and CDR2 YFSETQ. The CDR3 totals 14 residues. The junction had 2 bases not matched to a gene; V was cut back by 0 bases and J by 5 bases. CDR3 protein: CASSLGGTGDEQYV. CDR3 in DNA: TGCGCCAGCAGCTTGGGCGGGACAGGGGACGAGCAGTACGTC.

The gene calls are TRBV7-2 and TRBJ1-1, with a possible D match to TRBD1 (5 bases). Germline lookup yields CDR1 SGHTA and CDR2 FQGNSA. Trimming stripped 5 bases from V and 7 bases from J, with 14 bases between. This CDR3 has 13 residues. CDR3 loop: CASSGDLRREAFF. CDR3 sequence (DNA): TGTGCCAGCAGCGGGGACCTCCGTCGTGAAGCTTTCTTT.

This clone was observed a few times. The chain employs TRBV9 and TRBJ2-7, with 10 bases fitting TRBD1. This CDR3 has 14 residues. V lost 4 bases, J lost 4 bases, and 5 bases stayed unmatched. Looked up from germline, CDR1 is SGDLS and CDR2 is YYNGEE. For the CDR3, the DNA is TGTGCCAGCAGCCCGGACAGGGGGAGGTACGAGCAGTACTTC. Protein product: CASSPDRGRYEQYF.

This clone occurred a few times. The chain combines TRBV7-2 with TRBJ1-6; no clear D gene. Germline lookup yields CDR1 SGHTA and CDR2 FQGNSA. V was cut by 5 bases and J by 15 bases, with 26 bases left in between. This CDR3 comprises 16 residues. The CDR3 nucleotides read TGTGCCAGCAGCCCATGGGGAGCTAAGGCGCAGGCCATCCTCCACTTT. Its protein is CASSPWGAKAQAILHF. The complete variable domain, with remaining parts taken from reference TRBV7-2 and TRBJ1-6, reads GAGVSQSPSNKVTEKGKDVELRCDPISGHTALYWYRQSLGQGLEFLIYFQGNSAPDKSGLPSDRFSAERTGGSVSTLTIQRTQQEDSAVYLCASSPWGAKAQAILHFGNGTRLTVT.

This clone has a handful of counts. The chain carries TRBV2 and TRBJ2-6; the D gene could be TRBD1 or TRBD2 (5 bases each). V gave up 3 bases and J gave up 0 bases, with 15 bases separating them. There are 18 residues in the CDR3. From germline, CDR1 is SNHLY and CDR2 FYNNEI. Written as DNA, the CDR3 is TGTGCCAGCAGTGATGTAGGGGCCGGAGGCTCTGGGGCCAACGTCCTGACTTTC. Encoded protein: CASSDVGAGGSGANVLTF.

This clone was seen more than once but under ten times. The chain is built from TRBV13 and TRBJ1-1; possibly TRBD1 for D (5 bases). This CDR3 contains 13 residues. V shed 1 base and J shed 3 bases, with 6 bases lying between them. CDR1 and CDR2 from the germline V gene are PRHDT and FYEKMQ (reference sequence). CDR3 coding DNA: TGTGCCAGCAGCTTAGAAGGGGACACTGAAGCTTTCTTT. This gives the protein CASSLEGDTEAFF.

The rearrangement links TRBV7-9 to TRBJ2-7; perhaps D is TRBD1 or TRBD2 (5 bases each). Germline V lookup: CDR1 SEHNR, CDR2 FQNEAQ (reference sequence). There are 15 residues in the CDR3. The V end was cut by 4 bases, the J end by 6 bases, with 19 bases between. The CDR3 reads CASSSGRVELREQYF. The CDR3 DNA is TGTGCCAGCAGCTCGGGGCGAGTTGAACTACGCGAGCAGTACTTC. The full variable domain, in which reference TRBV7-9 and TRBJ2-7 provide the parts outside the CDR3, is DTGVSQNPRHKITKRGQNVTFRCDPISEHNRLYWYRQTLGQGPEFLTYFQNEAQLEKSRLLSDRFSAERPKGSFSTLEIQRTEQGDSAMYLCASSSGRVELREQYFGPGTRLTVT.

V and J are TRBV5-4 and TRBJ2-7, with 7 bases aligning to TRBD1. The V segment lost 1 base and the J segment 2 bases; nucleotides outside the gene matches: 9. The CDR3 runs 16 residues. Germline V lookup: CDR1 SGHNT, CDR2 YYREEE (reference sequence). The CDR3 region is CASSLWTGLKPYEQYF. The CDR3 DNA is TGTGCCAGCAGCTTGTGGACAGGCTTGAAGCCCTACGAGCAGTACTTC.

This clone turned up a few times. The chain employs TRBV2 and TRBJ2-5; 8 bases map to TRBD1. Germline values: CDR1 SNHLY, CDR2 FYNNEI. There are 14 residues in the CDR3. Losses at the gene ends were 6 bases for V and 4 bases for J; bases not matched to a gene: 7. The CDR3 nucleotides read TGTGCCAGCAGCCTACAGGGGGGCCTAGAGACCCAGTACTTC. Translation gives CASSLQGGLETQYF.

This rearrangement joins TRBV29-1 to TRBJ2-1; 14 nucleotides line up with TRBD2. Germline assignment: CDR1 SQVTM and CDR2 ANQGSEA. CDR3 size: 15 residues. V was pared by 2 bases and J by 15 bases, with 12 bases of the junction left unmatched. The DNA of the CDR3 is TGCAGCGTTGAAATGTTGGGACTAGCGGGAGTGGGCCGGTTCTTC. It encodes CSVEMLGLAGVGRFF.

This clone was found a few times. The chain joins TRBV5-4 to TRBJ2-7, with TRBD2 matching 16 bases. Germline V gene sequence: CDR1 SGHNT, CDR2 YYREEE (reference sequence). The trim removed 4 bases at V and 5 bases at J, leaving 6 bases unmatched. This CDR3 spans 16 amino acids. Written as DNA, the CDR3 is TGTGCCAGCAGCGCCGGGACTAGCGGGGGGGCAGACGAGCAGTACGTC. Protein: CASSAGTSGGADEQYV.

The chain joins TRBV25-1 to TRBJ2-2; D is unclear. V was clipped by 3 bases and J by 0 bases, with 2 bases between them. Germline CDR1 reads MGHDK; CDR2 reads SYGVNS. The length of the CDR3 is 13 residues. The CDR3: CASSESNTGELFF. CDR3 DNA: TGTGCCAGCAGTGAGTCGAACACCGGGGAGCTGTTTTTT.

This clone has more than one count but fewer than ten. The sample carries other DNA sequences with the same CDR3. The V and J genes are TRBV5-1 and TRBJ1-1; no reliable D call. Germline values: CDR1 SGHRS, CDR2 YFSETQ. The CDR3 spans 13 residues. Trimming stripped 0 bases from V and 6 bases from J, with 9 bases between. The DNA of the CDR3 is TGCGCCAGCAGCTTGGCTGGCCGCTCTGAAGCTTTCTTT. It is translated as CASSLAGRSEAFF.

This chain uses TRBV29-1 with TRBJ2-1; D is unclear. Germline CDR1 reads SQVTM; CDR2 reads ANQGSEA. There are 16 residues in the CDR3. V lost 3 bases and J 1 base, leaving 16 bases between the germline ends. The DNA for the CDR3 is TGCAGCGTTGACCCTCTAAACAGTAATTCCTACAATGAGCAGTTCTTC. Protein: CSVDPLNSNSYNEQFF.

The sample holds many counts of this clone. The chain recombines TRBV7-3 with TRBJ2-3; 8 bases match TRBD2. Losses at the gene ends were 6 bases for V and 5 bases for J; bases not matched to a gene: 10. This CDR3 has 15 residues. The germline gives CDR1 SGHTA, CDR2 FQGTGA. The CDR3 DNA reads as TGTGCCAGCAGTCGACTGGCGGGGGGTCAAGATACGCAGTATTTT. Translated: CASSRLAGGQDTQYF.

There are a few counts of this clone. J is TRBJ2-7 and V is TRBV5-1; D is uncertain. With 0 bases removed from V and 2 bases from J, the gap between germline ends came to 6 bases. CDR1 is SGHRS and CDR2 is YFSETQ in the germline V gene. The CDR3 runs 13 residues. The DNA for the CDR3 is TGCGCCAGCAGCTTGGCCGACACCTACGAGCAGTACTTC. This sequence encodes CASSLADTYEQYF.

A few counts support this clone. V gene TRBV5-5 combines with J gene TRBJ2-2, with TRBD1 identical over 9 bases. The CDR3 runs to 15 residues. Germline V gives CDR1 SGHKS, CDR2 YYEKEE (reference sequence). Trimming took 4 bases from V and 7 from J; bases not matched to a gene: 8. CDR3 DNA sequence: TGTGCCAGCAGCCGACAGGGGGTGTATGTCGGGGAGCTGTTTTTT. This codes for CASSRQGVYVGELFF.

There are a few counts of this clone. Germline is not matched at one junction end, which may reflect a read error. V is TRBV25-1 and J is TRBJ2-6, with D possibly matching TRBD1 (5 bases). The CDR3 length is 14 residues. Germline CDR1 and CDR2: MGHDK and SYGVNS. For the CDR3, the DNA is TGTGCCCGCAGTGACAGCTCTGGGGCCAACGTCCTGACTTTC. This encodes CARSDSSGANVLTF.

The V call is TRBV30, the J call TRBJ2-6; no reliable D call. Trimming removed 5 bases at V and 1 base at J, with 15 bases between. This CDR3 is 16 amino acids long. Germline CDR1 is GTSNPN and CDR2 is SVGIG (reference sequence). CDR3 region: CAWQGQPKSGANVLTF. CDR3 coding DNA: TGTGCCTGGCAAGGGCAACCAAAGTCTGGGGCCAACGTCCTGACTTTC.

In DNA, the CDR3 is TGTGTCGGGGATACGCAGTATTTT. It encodes CVGDTQYF. V is TRBV7-9 and J is TRBJ2-3; no firm D call. The CDR3 covers 8 residues. Germline CDR1 is SEHNR and CDR2 is FQNEAQ (reference sequence).

This clone showed up just a few times. V gene TRBV4-1 combines with J gene TRBJ2-4, with D hard to call. The germline CDR1 and CDR2 sequences are MGHRA and YSYEKL. This CDR3 is 15 amino acids long. Trimming stripped 1 base from V and 1 base from J, with 8 bases between. CDR3 amino acids: CASSQGILAKNIQYF. The CDR3 nucleotides read TGCGCCAGCAGCCAAGGAATACTTGCCAAAAACATTCAGTACTTC.

The chain is built from TRBV10-3 and TRBJ2-7; D not resolved. Germline CDR1 and CDR2: ENHRY and SYGVKD. Trimming removed 4 bases from V and 2 bases from J, with 18 bases in between. CDR3 size: 16 residues. The CDR3 DNA sequence: TGTGCCATCAGTGGGAATACAAGGACGCCTACCTACGAGCAGTACTTC. The encoded protein is CAISGNTRTPTYEQYF.

This clone was seen more than once but under ten times. The chain carries TRBV7-3 and TRBJ2-1; the D gene is possibly TRBD2 (5 bases). Germline loops: CDR1 SGHTA, CDR2 FQGTGA. The CDR3 extends over 21 amino acids. V lost 1 base and J 6 bases, leaving 31 bases between the germline ends. Here the CDR3 reads CASSLISSSLWETSQANEQFF. For the CDR3, the DNA is TGTGCCAGCAGCTTAATCTCCTCTAGTCTGTGGGAGACATCCCAAGCCAATGAGCAGTTCTTC.

The chain joins TRBV18 to TRBJ2-1, with a possible D match to TRBD2 (5 bases). The CDR3 extends over 13 amino acids. Germline V gives CDR1 KGHSH, CDR2 LQKENI. V lost 3 bases, J lost 10 bases, and 13 bases lay in between. The CDR3 region has the DNA TGTGCCAGCTCACCGCCGGGGTTGGAGGAGCAGTTCTTC. Protein: CASSPPGLEEQFF.

This clone was detected only a few times. V usage is TRBV10-3 and J usage is TRBJ1-1; D might be TRBD1 (6 bases). Germline V lookup: CDR1 ENHRY, CDR2 SYGVKD. The CDR3 sequence is 11 residues long. V was clipped by 9 bases and J by 5 bases, with 10 bases between them. The CDR3 DNA is TGTGCCATGGGTCAGGGGACTGAAGCTTTCTTT. Translated, it gives CAMGQGTEAFF.

The chain has TRBV7-9 and TRBJ1-2; a weak D match, TRBD1 (6 bases). Germline-derived CDR1 and CDR2 are SEHNR and FQNEAQ (reference sequence). This CDR3 region has 14 residues. V was clipped by 8 bases and J by 7 bases, with 20 bases between them. CDR3 DNA sequence: TGTGCCAGCCATCACAGGGAACCAAAGGGTGGCTACACCTTC. Amino acid sequence: CASHHREPKGGYTF.

The V and J genes are TRBV7-9 and TRBJ2-5; weak D call: TRBD2 (5 bases). Trimming removed 3 bases at V and 10 bases at J, with 12 bases between. The length of the CDR3 is 12 residues. From germline, CDR1 is SEHNR and CDR2 FQNEAQ (reference sequence). For the CDR3, the DNA is TGTGCCAGCAGCTTGTTTTCAGAGGGCCAGTACTTC. Translated, it gives CASSLFSEGQYF.